The next 19 T cell receptor beta chains were all read from a single sample in a study of tumor-infiltrating lymphocytes in glioblastoma multiforme. TCR beta libraries were built from RNA through three nested multiplex PCR rounds using modified ARM-PCR. TCRdb reprocessed the multiplex PCR reads with MiXCR, giving one entry per CDR3 protein. The sample holds 9,000 to 13,000 distinct CDR3 sequences, over 60% seen once. The sequencing input was brain tumor tissue. These receptors were obtained from a male donor with glioblastoma.

This rearrangement joins TRBV11-2 to TRBJ2-1; 10 bases fit TRBD2. The V gene end was trimmed by 3 bases and the J gene end by 6 bases; junction bases not matched to a gene: 8. This CDR3 comprises 16 residues. The V gene's germline CDR1 is SGHAT and CDR2 FQNNGV. The CDR3 DNA reads TGTGCCAGCAGCTTCCCTTCTAGCGGGGGCGGCAATGAGCAGTTCTTC. Its protein product is CASSFPSSGGGNEQFF.

This chain links TRBV20-1 with TRBJ2-7, with 8 bases fitting TRBD2. This CDR3 contains 15 residues. Germline CDR1 DFQATT, CDR2 SNEGSKA (reference sequence). Germline trimming cut 4 bases from V and 4 bases from J; bases unmatched to any gene: 12. The CDR3 DNA is TGCAGTGCTAAACCTACAGCGGGAGTGGTGTACGAGCAGTACTTC. Translation gives CSAKPTAGVVYEQYF.

On this clonotype itself: One end of the junction fails to match germline, which may point to a read error. V and J are TRBV5-1 and TRBJ1-1; D not certain. The CDR3 spans 14 residues. From germline, CDR1 is SGHRS and CDR2 YFSETQ. The CDR3 nucleotides read TGCGCCAGCAGCTTGAAGGGTAGTAGCACTGAATCTTTCTTT. This encodes CASSLKGSSTESFF.

This rearrangement joins TRBV7-8 to TRBJ1-2, with 8 positions matching TRBD1. Germline V lookup: CDR1 SGHVS, CDR2 FQNEAQ. The CDR3 covers 13 residues. The ends lost 1 base at V and 6 bases at J; junction bases unmatched: 1. The CDR3 DNA reads TGTGCCAGCAGCTTAGGGACAGGGAATGGCTACACCTTC. Translating gives CASSLGTGNGYTF.

Judged by abundance, this clonotype is medium-sized. The CDR3, as DNA: TGTGCCAGCAGTTACTCACGTTCTAGCTTTACACGCACAGATACGCAGTATTTT. It yields the protein CASSYSRSSFTRTDTQYF. The J gene is TRBJ2-3, the V gene TRBV6-6; possible D gene TRBD2, 5 bases. Germline values: CDR1 MNHNY, CDR2 SVGAGI (reference sequence). The V end was cut by 0 bases, the J end by 1 base, with 17 bases between. The CDR3 length is 18 residues.

This clonotype was seen only once. Here the CDR3 reads CASSPSQGAGEQFF. In DNA form, the CDR3 reads TGTGCCAGCAGTCCATCTCAGGGGGCGGGTGAGCAGTTCTTC. The chain employs TRBV6-5 and TRBJ2-1; the match to TRBD1 covers 8 bases. This CDR3 region has 14 residues. Trimming removed 5 bases from V and 9 bases from J; junction bases left unmatched: 9. From germline, CDR1 is MNHEY and CDR2 SVGAGI.

With respect to this clonotype: The CDR3 does not close with the conserved phenylalanine or tryptophan, likely indicating a read error. The chain uses TRBV29-1 and TRBJ2-7; perhaps TRBD1 as D (5 bases). This CDR3 has 14 residues. CDR1 is SQVTM and CDR2 is ANQGSEA in the germline V gene. V was cut by 5 bases and J by 3 bases, with 17 bases left in between. CDR3 nucleotide sequence: TGCAGCGTTCAAGGGGCAGAGGCGTTCTACGAGCAGTACTCC. Its protein product is CSVQGAEAFYEQYS.

Only a few counts were recorded for this clonotype. The chain has TRBV6-1 and TRBJ2-7, with no clear D. The V and J ends lost 8 bases and 6 bases respectively, with 2 bases between them. The CDR3 consists of 8 residues. CDR1 is MNHNS and CDR2 is SASEGT in the germline V gene. CDR3 protein: CASGEQYF. The CDR3 DNA is TGTGCCAGCGGCGAGCAGTACTTC.

This clonotype showed up just a few times. The rearrangement links TRBV29-1 to TRBJ2-1; 8 bases are shared with TRBD2. This CDR3 is 14 amino acids long. Germline V gene lookup returns CDR1 SQVTM and CDR2 ANQGSEA. J was trimmed by 6 bases and V by 6 bases; bases with no gene match: 10. In nucleotides, the CDR3 is TGCAGCGTCGGGGGGGGGGGGGGGGGCAATGAGCAGTTCTTC. Its protein is CSVGGGGGGNEQFF.

This chain uses TRBV20-1 with TRBJ2-7; no definite D call. The V gene lost 6 bases and the J gene lost 3 bases, with 9 bases spanning the gap. This CDR3 contains 11 residues. CDR1 is DFQATT and CDR2 is SNEGSKA in the germline V gene (reference sequence). CDR3 DNA: TGCAGTGCAAGGTCCTACTACGAGCAGTACTTC. It translates to CSARSYYEQYF.

V gene TRBV20-1 combines with J gene TRBJ2-1, with 7 positions matching TRBD2. The CDR3 consists of 15 residues. CDR1 DFQATT and CDR2 SNEGSKA come from the germline V gene (reference sequence). V was clipped by 6 bases and J by 3 bases; unmatched bases: 11. Written as DNA, the CDR3 is TGCAGTGCCGAGTCCGGAACTAGCGACTACAATGAGCAGTTCTTC. It is translated as CSAESGTSDYNEQFF.

In the case of this clonotype: Just one base apart from a much larger clone, this may be a read error. The CDR3 ends on some other residue instead of the conserved phenylalanine or tryptophan, so this is likely a read error. The V call is TRBV19, the J call TRBJ1-5, with a tentative D call TRBD1 (6 bases). Trimming left V 6 bases short and J 1 base short, with 13 bases between. Germline V gene sequence: CDR1 LNHDA, CDR2 SQIVND (reference sequence). The CDR3 is made up of 15 amino acids. CDR3 sequence: CASRSLTGSNQPQHL. As DNA, the CDR3 is TGTGCCAGTAGGTCTCTCACAGGGAGCAATCAGCCCCAGCATCTT.

J is TRBJ1-1 and V is TRBV6-2 or TRBV6-3, with 8 bases aligning to TRBD1. The CDR3 runs to 15 residues. V dropped 4 bases and J dropped 1; count of bases not matched to a gene: 5. CDR1 MNHEY and CDR2 SVGEGT come from the germline V gene. CDR3 coding DNA: TGTGCCAGCAGTTCGGGGACAGGATCGAACACTGAAGCTTTCTTT. Encoded protein: CASSSGTGSNTEAFF.

Sample share makes this clonotype medium-sized. The chain carries TRBV4-2 and TRBJ1-1, with D maybe TRBD1 (5 bases). Germline V gene sequence: CDR1 LGHNA, CDR2 YNFKEQ. CDR3 size: 13 residues. V lost 4 bases to trimming and J lost 1 base, with 7 bases between them. The CDR3 spells CASSRDWNTEAFF. The CDR3 bases are TGTGCCAGCAGCCGGGACTGGAACACTGAAGCTTTCTTT.

This rearrangement joins TRBV11-2 to TRBJ1-1, with 7 bases aligning to TRBD1. Per germline, CDR1 SGHAT and CDR2 FQNNGV. The V and J ends lost 0 bases and 4 bases, in that order; junction bases with no gene match: 5. The CDR3 totals 15 residues. The CDR3 spells CASSLEGQCGTEAFF. CDR3 DNA sequence: TGTGCCAGCAGCTTAGAGGGACAGTGCGGCACTGAAGCTTTCTTT.

This clonotype has ten or more counts. V gene TRBV5-1 combines with J gene TRBJ2-7; a possible D gene is TRBD1 (6 bases). This CDR3 region has 13 residues. V was clipped by 2 bases and J by 3 bases, with 9 bases between them. Germline CDR1 and CDR2: SGHRS and YFSETQ. In nucleotides, the CDR3 is TGCGCCAGCAGCTTTGGACAGCGCTACGAGCAGTACTTC. This encodes CASSFGQRYEQYF.

To note about this clonotype: Here the CDR3 omits its conserved ending phenylalanine or tryptophan, so a read error is the likely source. This sequence joins TRBV7-8 and TRBJ2-7; D gene ambiguous. The CDR3 sequence is 15 residues long. With 2 bases removed from V and 6 bases from J, the gap between germline ends came to 17 bases. The germline CDR1 and CDR2 sequences are SGHVS and FQNEAQ. The CDR3 protein is CASSLRVQPAGEQYS. DNA for the CDR3: TGTGCCAGCAGCTTACGGGTCCAGCCGGCCGGCGAGCAGTACTCC.

This clonotype is medium-sized. The genes are TRBV7-8 and TRBJ2-7, with D possibly matching TRBD1 (6 bases). Germline CDR1 reads SGHVS; CDR2 reads FQNEAQ. The CDR3 contains 12 residues. Trimming removed 5 bases at V and 5 bases at J, with 10 bases between. The chain's CDR3 is CASSNRVHEQYF. The CDR3 nucleotides read TGTGCCAGCAGCAACAGGGTCCACGAGCAGTACTTC.

On this clonotype itself: A single base separates this from a much larger clone, so it may be a read error. V usage is TRBV2 and J usage is TRBJ2-5, with 8 bases aligning to TRBD2. Germline CDR1 and CDR2: SNHLY and FYNNEI. This CDR3 comprises 15 residues. CDR3 protein: CVSIKGPSGSETQYF. CDR3 sequence (DNA): TGTGTCAGCATCAAGGGTCCAAGCGGGAGCGAGACCCAGTACTTC.